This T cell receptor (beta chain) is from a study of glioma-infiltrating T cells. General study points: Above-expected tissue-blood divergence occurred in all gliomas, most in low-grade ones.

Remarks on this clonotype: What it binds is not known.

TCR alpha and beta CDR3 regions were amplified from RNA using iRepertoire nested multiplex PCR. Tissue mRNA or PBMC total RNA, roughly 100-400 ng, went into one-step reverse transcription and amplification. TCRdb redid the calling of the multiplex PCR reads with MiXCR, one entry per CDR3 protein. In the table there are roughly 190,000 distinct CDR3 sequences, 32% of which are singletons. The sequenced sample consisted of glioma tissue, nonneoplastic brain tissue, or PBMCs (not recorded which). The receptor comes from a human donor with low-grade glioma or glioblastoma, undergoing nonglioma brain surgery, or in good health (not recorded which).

The CDR3 spells CASSAGDRMNTEAFF. CDR3 in DNA: TGCGCCAGCAGCGCGGGGGACAGGATGAACACTGAAGCTTTCTTT. The gene calls are TRBV5-1 and TRBJ1-1; the match to TRBD1 covers 8 bases. The CDR3 runs to 15 residues. The V and J ends lost 4 bases and 0 bases, in that order; junction bases with no gene match: 5. The germline V gene has CDR1 SGHRS and CDR2 YFSETQ.